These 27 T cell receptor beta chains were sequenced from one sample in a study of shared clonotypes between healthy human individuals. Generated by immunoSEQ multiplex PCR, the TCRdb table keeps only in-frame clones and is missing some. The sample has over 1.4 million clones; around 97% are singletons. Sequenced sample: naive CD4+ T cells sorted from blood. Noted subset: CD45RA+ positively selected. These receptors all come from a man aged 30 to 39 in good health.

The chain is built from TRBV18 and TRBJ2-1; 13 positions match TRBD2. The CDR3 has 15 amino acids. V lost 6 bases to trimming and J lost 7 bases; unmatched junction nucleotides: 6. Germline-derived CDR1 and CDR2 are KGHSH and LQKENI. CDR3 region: CASSQLAGGENEQFF. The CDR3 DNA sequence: TGTGCCAGCTCGCAACTAGCGGGAGGGGAGAATGAGCAGTTCTTC.

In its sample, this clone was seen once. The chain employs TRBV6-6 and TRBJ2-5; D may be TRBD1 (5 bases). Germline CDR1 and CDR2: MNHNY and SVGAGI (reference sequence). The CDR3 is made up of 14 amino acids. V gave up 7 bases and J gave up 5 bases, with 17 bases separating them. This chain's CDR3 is CASTMDTWRETQYF. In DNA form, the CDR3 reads TGTGCCAGCACCATGGACACGTGGCGGGAGACCCAGTACTTC.

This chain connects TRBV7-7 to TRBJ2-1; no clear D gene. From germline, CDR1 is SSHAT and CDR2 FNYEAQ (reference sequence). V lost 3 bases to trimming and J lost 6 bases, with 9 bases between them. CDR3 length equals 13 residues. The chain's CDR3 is CASSFAEGNEQFF. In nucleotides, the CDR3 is TGTGCCAGCAGCTTCGCTGAAGGCAATGAGCAGTTCTTC.

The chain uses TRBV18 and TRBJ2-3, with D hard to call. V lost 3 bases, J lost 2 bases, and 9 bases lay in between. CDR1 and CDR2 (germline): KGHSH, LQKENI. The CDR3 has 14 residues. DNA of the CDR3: TGTGCCAGCTCACCCTGGGAAACCACAGATACGCAGTATTTT. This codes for CASSPWETTDTQYF.

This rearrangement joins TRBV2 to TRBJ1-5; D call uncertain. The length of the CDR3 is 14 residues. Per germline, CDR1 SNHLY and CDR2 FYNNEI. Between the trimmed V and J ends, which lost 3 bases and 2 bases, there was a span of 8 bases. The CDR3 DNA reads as TGTGCCAGCAGTGAGGCGGCGGGCAATCAGCCCCAGCATTTT. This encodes CASSEAAGNQPQHF.

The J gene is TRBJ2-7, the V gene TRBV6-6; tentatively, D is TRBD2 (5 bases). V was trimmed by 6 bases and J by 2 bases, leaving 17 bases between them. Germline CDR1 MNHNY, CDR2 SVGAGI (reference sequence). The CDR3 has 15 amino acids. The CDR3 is CASREGPAGAYEQYF. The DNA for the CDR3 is TGTGCCAGCAGGGAAGGACCTGCCGGGGCCTACGAGCAGTACTTC.

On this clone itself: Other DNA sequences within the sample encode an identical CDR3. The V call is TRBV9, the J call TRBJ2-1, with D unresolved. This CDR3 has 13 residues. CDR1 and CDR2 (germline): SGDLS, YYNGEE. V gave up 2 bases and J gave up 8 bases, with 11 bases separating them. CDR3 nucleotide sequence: TGTGCCAGCAGCGTTGGTCCCGGTGATGAGCAGTTCTTC. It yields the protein CASSVGPGDEQFF.

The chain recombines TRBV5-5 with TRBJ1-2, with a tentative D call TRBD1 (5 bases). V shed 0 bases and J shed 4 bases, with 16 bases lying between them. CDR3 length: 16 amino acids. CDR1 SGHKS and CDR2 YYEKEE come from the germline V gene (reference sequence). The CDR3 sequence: CASSLGSGRGAYGYTF. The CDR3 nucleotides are TGTGCCAGCAGCTTGGGTTCGGGTAGAGGGGCCTATGGCTACACCTTC.

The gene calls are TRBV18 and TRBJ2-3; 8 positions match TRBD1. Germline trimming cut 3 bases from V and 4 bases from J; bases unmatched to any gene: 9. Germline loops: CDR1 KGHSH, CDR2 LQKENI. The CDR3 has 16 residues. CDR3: CASSPGSGTGPDTQYF. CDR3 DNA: TGTGCCAGCTCACCGGGCTCCGGGACAGGACCAGATACGCAGTATTTT.

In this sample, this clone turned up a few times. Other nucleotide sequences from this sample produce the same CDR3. CDR3 region: CSVEETQYF. The CDR3 nucleotides read TGCAGCGTTGAAGAGACCCAGTACTTC. The V call is TRBV29-1, the J call TRBJ2-5; D is ambiguous. Trimming took off 0 bases at V and 7 bases at J, with 0 bases between the two ends. The CDR3 spans 9 residues. In germline, CDR1 is SQVTM, CDR2 ANQGSEA.

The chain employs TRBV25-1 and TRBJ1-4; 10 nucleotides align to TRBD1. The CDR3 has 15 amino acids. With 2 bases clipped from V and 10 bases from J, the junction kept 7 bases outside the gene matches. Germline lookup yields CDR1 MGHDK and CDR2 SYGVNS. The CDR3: CASSEAGQGSGKLFF. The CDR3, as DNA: TGTGCCAGCAGTGAAGCGGGACAGGGGTCGGGAAAACTGTTTTTT.

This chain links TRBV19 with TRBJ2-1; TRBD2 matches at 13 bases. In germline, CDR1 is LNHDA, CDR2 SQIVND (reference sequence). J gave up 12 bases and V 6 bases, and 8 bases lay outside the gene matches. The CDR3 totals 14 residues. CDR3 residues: CASRSGLAGAPQFF. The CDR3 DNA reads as TGTGCCAGTAGATCCGGACTAGCGGGAGCTCCGCAGTTCTTC.

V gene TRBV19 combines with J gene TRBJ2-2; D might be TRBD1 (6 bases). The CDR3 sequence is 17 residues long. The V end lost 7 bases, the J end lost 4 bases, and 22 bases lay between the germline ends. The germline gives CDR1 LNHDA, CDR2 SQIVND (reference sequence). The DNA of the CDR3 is TGTGCCAGTATTGCAGGGGAGAGGGTAAATAGCACCGGGGAGCTGTTTTTT. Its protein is CASIAGERVNSTGELFF.

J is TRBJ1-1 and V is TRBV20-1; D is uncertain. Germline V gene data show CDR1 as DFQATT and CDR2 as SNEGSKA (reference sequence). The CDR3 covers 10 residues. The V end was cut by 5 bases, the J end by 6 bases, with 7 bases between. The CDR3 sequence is CSAYPAEAFF. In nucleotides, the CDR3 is TGCAGTGCTTATCCCGCTGAAGCTTTCTTT.

The CDR3: CASSYWDSNQPQHF. In nucleotides, the CDR3 is TGTGCCAGCAGTTATTGGGACAGTAATCAGCCCCAGCATTTT. This sequence joins TRBV6-6 and TRBJ1-5; 7 positions agree with TRBD1. The CDR3 covers 14 residues. Germline CDR1 reads MNHNY; CDR2 reads SVGAGI (reference sequence). J lost 4 bases, V lost 3 bases, and 3 bases had no gene match.

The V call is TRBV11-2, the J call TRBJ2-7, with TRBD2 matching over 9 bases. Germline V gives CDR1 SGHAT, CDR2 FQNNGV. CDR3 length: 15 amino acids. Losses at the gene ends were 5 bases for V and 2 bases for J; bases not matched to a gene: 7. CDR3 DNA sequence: TGTGCCAGCAGCGGGCGGACTAGCGCGACCTACGAGCAGTACTTC. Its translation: CASSGRTSATYEQYF.

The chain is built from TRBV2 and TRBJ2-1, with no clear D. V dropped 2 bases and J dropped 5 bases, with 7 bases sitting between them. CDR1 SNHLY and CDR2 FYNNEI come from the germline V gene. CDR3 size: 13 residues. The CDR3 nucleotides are TGTGCCAGCAGTGAAACGGTTGACAATGAGCAGTTCTTC. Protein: CASSETVDNEQFF.

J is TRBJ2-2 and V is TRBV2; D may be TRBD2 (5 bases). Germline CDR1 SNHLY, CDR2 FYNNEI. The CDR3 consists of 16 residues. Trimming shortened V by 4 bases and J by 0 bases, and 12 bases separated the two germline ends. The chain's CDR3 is CASSALSGPNTGELFF. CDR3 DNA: TGTGCCAGCAGTGCCCTCAGCGGCCCGAACACCGGGGAGCTGTTTTTT.

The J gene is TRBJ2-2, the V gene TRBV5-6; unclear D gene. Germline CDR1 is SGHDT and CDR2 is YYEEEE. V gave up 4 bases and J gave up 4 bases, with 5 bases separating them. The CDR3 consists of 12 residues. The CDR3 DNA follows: TGTGCCAGCAGCACCGTCACCGGGGAGCTGTTTTTT. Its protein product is CASSTVTGELFF.

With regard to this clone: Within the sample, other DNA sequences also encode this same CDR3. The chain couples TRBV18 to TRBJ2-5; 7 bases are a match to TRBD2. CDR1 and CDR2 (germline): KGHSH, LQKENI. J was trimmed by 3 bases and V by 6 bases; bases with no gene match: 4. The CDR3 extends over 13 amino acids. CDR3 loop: CASSPSGKETQYF. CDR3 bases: TGTGCCAGCTCCCCTAGCGGAAAAGAGACCCAGTACTTC.

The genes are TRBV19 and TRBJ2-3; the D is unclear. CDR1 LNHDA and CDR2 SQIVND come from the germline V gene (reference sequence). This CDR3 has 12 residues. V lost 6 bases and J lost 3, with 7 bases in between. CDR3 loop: CASRKGTDTQYF. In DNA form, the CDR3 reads TGTGCCAGTAGGAAGGGAACAGATACGCAGTATTTT.

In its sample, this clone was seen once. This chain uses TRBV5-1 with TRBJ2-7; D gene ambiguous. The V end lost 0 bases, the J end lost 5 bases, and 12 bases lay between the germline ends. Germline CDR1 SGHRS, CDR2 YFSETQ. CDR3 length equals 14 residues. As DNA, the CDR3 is TGCGCCAGCAGCTTGGGAACAGTGGGGAACGAGCAGTACTTC. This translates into CASSLGTVGNEQYF. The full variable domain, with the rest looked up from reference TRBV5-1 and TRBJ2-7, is KAGVTQTPRYLIKTRGQQVTLSCSPISGHRSVSWYQQTPGQGLQFLFEYFSETQRNKGNFPGRFSGRQFSNSRSEMNVSTLELGDSALYLCASSLGTVGNEQYFGPGTRLTVT.

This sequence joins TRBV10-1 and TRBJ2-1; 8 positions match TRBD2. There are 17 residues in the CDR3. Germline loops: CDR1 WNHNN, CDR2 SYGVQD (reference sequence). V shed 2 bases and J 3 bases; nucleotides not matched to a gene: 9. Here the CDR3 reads CASSETISGSSYNEQFF. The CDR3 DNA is TGCGCCAGCAGTGAGACTATCAGCGGGAGCAGCTACAATGAGCAGTTCTTC.

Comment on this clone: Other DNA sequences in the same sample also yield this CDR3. The CDR3 loop is CASSGSYEQYF. The CDR3 DNA sequence: TGTGCCAGCAGTGGATCCTACGAGCAGTACTTC. The gene calls are TRBV27 and TRBJ2-7; D not resolved. V shed 5 bases and J shed 1 base, with 3 bases lying between them. This CDR3 has 11 residues. Germline CDR1 MNHEY, CDR2 SMNVEV (reference sequence).

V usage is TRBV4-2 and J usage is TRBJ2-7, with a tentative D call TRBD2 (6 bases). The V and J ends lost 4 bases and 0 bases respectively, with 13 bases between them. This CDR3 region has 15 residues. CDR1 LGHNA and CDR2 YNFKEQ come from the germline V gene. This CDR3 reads CASSPSASISYEQYF. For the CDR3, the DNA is TGTGCCAGCAGCCCTAGCGCGTCCATCTCCTACGAGCAGTACTTC.

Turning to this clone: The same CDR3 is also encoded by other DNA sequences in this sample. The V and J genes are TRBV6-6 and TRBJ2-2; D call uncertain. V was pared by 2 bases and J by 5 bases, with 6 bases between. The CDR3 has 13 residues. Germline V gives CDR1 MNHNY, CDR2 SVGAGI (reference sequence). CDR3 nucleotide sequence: TGTGCCAGCAGTTACCAACGGACCGGGGAGCTGTTTTTT. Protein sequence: CASSYQRTGELFF.

The CDR3 is CTSSQVWRGGTQYF. The CDR3 nucleotides read TGCACCAGCAGCCAAGTGTGGAGGGGGGGGACCCAGTACTTC. The gene calls are TRBV1 and TRBJ2-5; the D segment call TRBD2 is taken from the table without a DNA check. TRBV1 represents a pseudogene. The CDR3 runs 14 residues.